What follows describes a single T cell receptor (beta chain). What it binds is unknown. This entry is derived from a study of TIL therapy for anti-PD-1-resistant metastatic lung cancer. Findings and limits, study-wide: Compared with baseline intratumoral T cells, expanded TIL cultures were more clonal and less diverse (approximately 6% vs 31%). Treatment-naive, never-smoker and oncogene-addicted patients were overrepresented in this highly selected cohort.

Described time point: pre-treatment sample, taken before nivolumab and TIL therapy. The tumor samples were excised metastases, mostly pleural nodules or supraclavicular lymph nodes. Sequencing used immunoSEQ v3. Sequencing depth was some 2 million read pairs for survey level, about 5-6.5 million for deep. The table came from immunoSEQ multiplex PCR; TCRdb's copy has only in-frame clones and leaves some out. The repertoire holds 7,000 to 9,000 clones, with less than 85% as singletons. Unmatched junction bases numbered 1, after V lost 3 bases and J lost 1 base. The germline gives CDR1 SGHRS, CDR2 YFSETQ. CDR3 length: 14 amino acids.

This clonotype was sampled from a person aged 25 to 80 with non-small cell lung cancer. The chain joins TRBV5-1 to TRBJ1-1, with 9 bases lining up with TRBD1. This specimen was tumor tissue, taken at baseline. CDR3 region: CASSWGQGNTEAFF. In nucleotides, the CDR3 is TGCGCCAGCAGCTGGGGACAGGGGAACACTGAAGCTTTCTTT. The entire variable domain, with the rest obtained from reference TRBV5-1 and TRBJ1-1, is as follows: KAGVTQTPRYLIKTRGQQVTLSCSPISGHRSVSWYQQTPGQGLQFLFEYFSETQRNKGNFPGRFSGRQFSNSRSEMNVSTLELGDSALYLCASSWGQGNTEAFFGQGTRLTVV.